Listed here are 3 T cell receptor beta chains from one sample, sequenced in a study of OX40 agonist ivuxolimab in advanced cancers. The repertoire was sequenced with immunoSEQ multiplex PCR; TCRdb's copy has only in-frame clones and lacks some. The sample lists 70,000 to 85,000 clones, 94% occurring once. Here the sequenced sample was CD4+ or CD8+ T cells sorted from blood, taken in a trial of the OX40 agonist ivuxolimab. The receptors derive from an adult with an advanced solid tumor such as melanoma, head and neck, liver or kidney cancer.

CDR3 bases: TGTGCCAGCAGAGGGGATGAGCAGTTCTTC. This translates into CASRGDEQFF. The chain uses TRBV27 and TRBJ2-1; D may be TRBD1 (5 bases). The CDR3 spans 10 residues. CDR1 and CDR2 from the germline V gene are MNHEY and SMNVEV (reference sequence). V was clipped by 6 bases and J by 8 bases, with 5 bases between them.

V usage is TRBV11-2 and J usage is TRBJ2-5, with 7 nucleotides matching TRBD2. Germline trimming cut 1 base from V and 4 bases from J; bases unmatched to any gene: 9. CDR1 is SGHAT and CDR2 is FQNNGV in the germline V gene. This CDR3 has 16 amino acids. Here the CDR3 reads CASSLGLGGEGETQYF. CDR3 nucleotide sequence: TGTGCCAGCAGCTTAGGATTGGGAGGGGAGGGAGAGACCCAGTACTTC.

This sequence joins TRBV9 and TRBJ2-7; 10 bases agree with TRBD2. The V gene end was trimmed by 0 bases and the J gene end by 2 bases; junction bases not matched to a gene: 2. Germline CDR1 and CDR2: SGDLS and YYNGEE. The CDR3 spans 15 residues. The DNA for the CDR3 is TGTGCCAGCAGCGTAGAAGGGACTAGCGCCTACGAGCAGTACTTC. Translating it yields CASSVEGTSAYEQYF.